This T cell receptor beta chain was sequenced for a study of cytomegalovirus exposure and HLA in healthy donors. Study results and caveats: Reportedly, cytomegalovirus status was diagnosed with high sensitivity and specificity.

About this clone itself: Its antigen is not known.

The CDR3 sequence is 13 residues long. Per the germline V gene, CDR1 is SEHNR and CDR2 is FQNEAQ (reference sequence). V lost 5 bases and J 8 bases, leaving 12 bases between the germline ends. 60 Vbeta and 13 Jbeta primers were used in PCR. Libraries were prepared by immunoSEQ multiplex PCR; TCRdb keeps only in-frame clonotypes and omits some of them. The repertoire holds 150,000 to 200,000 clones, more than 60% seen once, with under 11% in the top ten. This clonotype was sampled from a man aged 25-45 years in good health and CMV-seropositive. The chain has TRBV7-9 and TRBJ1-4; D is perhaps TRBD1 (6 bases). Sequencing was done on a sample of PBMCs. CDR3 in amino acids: CASSRAQGEKLFF. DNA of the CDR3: TGTGCCAGCAGCCGTGCCCAGGGGGAAAAACTGTTTTTT.